These 17 T cell receptor beta chains share one sample of origin, sequenced in a study of cytomegalovirus exposure and HLA in healthy donors. The PCR used 60 Vbeta and 13 Jbeta primers. Sequencing was performed with immunoSEQ multiplex PCR; in TCRdb, only in-frame clones are kept and a portion is missing. The data show around 67,000 clones, 55% to 80% seen once. Sequenced material: PBMCs. The receptors derive from a woman aged 45 to 65 in good health and CMV-seronegative.

In this sample, this clone turned up a few times. V is TRBV28 and J is TRBJ1-2; D is possibly TRBD1 (5 bases). Looked up from germline, CDR1 is MDHEN and CDR2 is SYDVKM. The V end lost 8 bases, the J end lost 2 bases, and 15 bases lay between the germline ends. CDR3 size: 14 residues. This CDR3 is CASEIPGQNYGYTF. Written as DNA, the CDR3 is TGTGCCAGCGAGATTCCAGGGCAGAACTATGGCTACACCTTC.

This chain joins TRBV5-8 and TRBJ1-5, with D maybe TRBD1 (6 bases). Germline CDR1 and CDR2: SGHTS and YDEGEE. CDR3 size: 15 residues. V shed 4 bases and J shed 4 bases, with 15 bases lying between them. CDR3 in amino acids: CASSVFRGLNQPQHF. The CDR3 DNA follows: TGTGCCAGCAGCGTCTTCAGGGGCCTTAATCAGCCCCAGCATTTT.

This sequence joins TRBV6-4 and TRBJ2-3; TRBD2 aligns across 8 bases. This CDR3 comprises 13 residues. With 4 bases clipped from V and 6 bases from J, the junction kept 3 bases outside the gene matches. CDR1 is MRHNA and CDR2 is SNTAGT in the germline V gene. The CDR3 sequence is CASSVERGDTQYF. DNA of the CDR3: TGTGCCAGCAGTGTCGAGCGGGGGGATACGCAGTATTTT.

This rearrangement joins TRBV7-3 to TRBJ1-1; D gene ambiguous. CDR3 length: 13 amino acids. V was shortened by 2 bases and J by 1 base, with 5 bases between the two germline ends. CDR1 is SGHTA, CDR2 FQGTGA, per germline. As DNA, the CDR3 is TGTGCCAGCAGCTTAGTATGGAACACTGAAGCTTTCTTT. Amino acid sequence: CASSLVWNTEAFF.

This clone has just one count. This chain connects TRBV7-9 to TRBJ2-3; 12 bases map to TRBD2. V was pared by 5 bases and J by 0 bases, with 6 bases of the junction left unmatched. The V gene's germline CDR1 is SEHNR and CDR2 FQNEAQ (reference sequence). The CDR3 has 17 amino acids. CDR3 DNA sequence: TGTGCCAGCAGCCGAGGACTAGCGGGGACTAGCACAGATACGCAGTATTTT. As protein: CASSRGLAGTSTDTQYF.

The chain uses TRBV5-1 and TRBJ1-3; D not resolved. V shed 0 bases and J shed 2 bases, with 9 bases lying between them. Germline CDR1 SGHRS, CDR2 YFSETQ. This CDR3 spans 15 amino acids. The CDR3: CASSLDWETGNTIYF. DNA of the CDR3: TGCGCCAGCAGCTTGGACTGGGAGACTGGAAACACCATATATTTT.

This chain links TRBV6-6 with TRBJ1-2, with D tentatively TRBD1 (6 bases). Deletions cut 4 bases from V and 8 bases from J, with 14 bases between. CDR1 is MNHNY and CDR2 is SVGAGI in the germline V gene (reference sequence). The length of the CDR3 is 13 residues. Written as DNA, the CDR3 is TGTGCCAGCAGTTTCACAGGGCCCGGGGGCTACACCTTC. This sequence encodes CASSFTGPGGYTF.

The CDR3 here is CASSVAGYGSSYEQYF. CDR3 coding DNA: TGTGCCAGCAGCGTCGCAGGGTATGGAAGTTCCTACGAGCAGTACTTC. The rearrangement uses TRBV9 and TRBJ2-7; the D gene is possibly TRBD1 (5 bases). This CDR3 region has 16 residues. V shed 2 bases and J shed 1 base, with 16 bases lying between them. Germline-derived CDR1 and CDR2 are SGDLS and YYNGEE.

The V gene is TRBV18, the J gene TRBJ1-1, with 7 bases fitting TRBD1. Germline-derived CDR1 and CDR2 are KGHSH and LQKENI. The CDR3 length is 14 residues. The junction had 2 bases not matched to a gene; V was cut back by 0 bases and J by 4 bases. The DNA of the CDR3 is TGTGCCAGCTCACCACCGGAGGGGGCCACTGAAGCTTTCTTT. Translation: CASSPPEGATEAFF.

V and J are TRBV7-6 and TRBJ2-5; D not certain. This CDR3 comprises 15 residues. Germline values: CDR1 SGHVS, CDR2 FNYEAQ. V was trimmed by 3 bases and J by 5 bases, leaving 16 bases between them. The CDR3 nucleotides are TGTGCCAGCAGCTTCCTCGGAACCGCCGGGGAGACCCAGTACTTC. Its protein is CASSFLGTAGETQYF.

The gene calls are TRBV28 and TRBJ1-2; 7 nucleotides agree with TRBD1. Trimming took 5 bases from V and 7 from J; bases not matched to a gene: 10. Germline V CDR1 and CDR2: MDHEN, SYDVKM. This CDR3 is built from 14 residues. CDR3 DNA: TGTGCCAGCAGTCGATTCCGGACAGGCGGTGGCTACACCTTC. Translation: CASSRFRTGGGYTF.

The rearrangement joins TRBV15 to TRBJ1-1; the match to TRBD1 covers 8 bases. CDR1 LNHNV and CDR2 YYDKDF come from the germline V gene (reference sequence). The CDR3 is 16 amino acids. V lost 5 bases, J lost 1 base, and 9 bases stayed unmatched. The CDR3 is CATSVPGTGRNTEAFF. In DNA, the CDR3 is TGTGCCACCAGCGTCCCCGGGACAGGCCGGAACACTGAAGCTTTCTTT.

The CDR3 loop reads CAIALREITSTDTQYF. CDR3 DNA sequence: TGTGCCATAGCCCTCCGGGAGATAACTAGCACAGATACGCAGTATTTT. The chain is built from TRBV10-3 and TRBJ2-3; the D gene is possibly TRBD2 (6 bases). The V gene's germline CDR1 is ENHRY and CDR2 SYGVKD. The V gene lost 9 bases and the J gene lost 0 bases, with 19 bases spanning the gap. The CDR3 spans 16 residues.

The genes are TRBV5-6 and TRBJ2-7, with 9 bases lining up with TRBD2. The J segment lost 5 bases and the V segment lost 1 base, leaving 7 bases of the junction unmatched. Germline V gives CDR1 SGHDT, CDR2 YYEEEE. The CDR3 sequence is 15 residues long. This CDR3 reads CASSLLRAGGNEQYF. CDR3 in DNA: TGTGCCAGCAGCTTGCTAAGGGCGGGAGGGAACGAGCAGTACTTC.

This clone occurred once. The chain combines TRBV5-1 with TRBJ2-3; TRBD2 is a possible D gene (10 bases). Trimming stripped 0 bases from V and 6 bases from J, with 32 bases between. The CDR3 extends over 21 amino acids. Looked up from germline, CDR1 is SGHRS and CDR2 is YFSETQ. This CDR3 is CASSLVPGQGTSGTQWDTQYF. The DNA of the CDR3 is TGCGCCAGCAGCTTGGTACCGGGACAGGGAACTAGCGGGACCCAATGGGATACGCAGTATTTT.

The chain has TRBV7-2 and TRBJ1-1, with unresolved D. Germline CDR1 SGHTA, CDR2 FQGNSA. Trimming took 2 bases from V and 3 from J, leaving 10 bases between them. The CDR3 contains 14 residues. CDR3 DNA: TGTGCCAGCAGCTTAAGGTGGCGGGACACTGAAGCTTTCTTT. Translation gives CASSLRWRDTEAFF.

V and J are TRBV7-2 and TRBJ2-7; 7 bases agree with TRBD2. CDR1 and CDR2 (germline): SGHTA, FQGNSA. V shed 5 bases and J 0 bases; nucleotides not matched to a gene: 7. CDR3 size: 15 residues. Here the CDR3 DNA reads TGTGCCAGCAGCGCCGAGCGGGAAAGCTCCTACGAGCAGTACTTC. This translates into CASSAERESSYEQYF. The full variable domain, rest sourced from reference TRBV7-2 and TRBJ2-7, is GAGVSQSPSNKVTEKGKDVELRCDPISGHTALYWYRQSLGQGLEFLIYFQGNSAPDKSGLPSDRFSAERTGGSVSTLTIQRTQQEDSAVYLCASSAERESSYEQYFGPGTRLTVT.